This entry features one TCR beta chain sequence. Produced via immunoSEQ multiplex PCR; TCRdb's table is partial and in-frame only. The repertoire holds roughly 220,000 clones, with 75% to 85% as singletons. The data derive from a study of cytotoxic CD8 clonotypes in ibrutinib-treated CLL. The clonotype originates from a human donor with chronic lymphocytic leukemia. This specimen was PBMCs, taken after 12 months of ibrutinib treatment.

The CDR3 DNA is TGTGCCAGCAGCCGGACAGGGTCTACCGCAGGGCCCGGGGAGCTGTTTTTT. This translates into CASSRTGSTAGPGELFF. The V and J genes are TRBV7-3 and TRBJ2-2; 8 nucleotides match TRBD1. The CDR3 sequence is 17 residues long. Germline CDR1 SGHTA, CDR2 FQGTGA. V lost 5 bases and J lost 6; bases outside the gene matches: 14.